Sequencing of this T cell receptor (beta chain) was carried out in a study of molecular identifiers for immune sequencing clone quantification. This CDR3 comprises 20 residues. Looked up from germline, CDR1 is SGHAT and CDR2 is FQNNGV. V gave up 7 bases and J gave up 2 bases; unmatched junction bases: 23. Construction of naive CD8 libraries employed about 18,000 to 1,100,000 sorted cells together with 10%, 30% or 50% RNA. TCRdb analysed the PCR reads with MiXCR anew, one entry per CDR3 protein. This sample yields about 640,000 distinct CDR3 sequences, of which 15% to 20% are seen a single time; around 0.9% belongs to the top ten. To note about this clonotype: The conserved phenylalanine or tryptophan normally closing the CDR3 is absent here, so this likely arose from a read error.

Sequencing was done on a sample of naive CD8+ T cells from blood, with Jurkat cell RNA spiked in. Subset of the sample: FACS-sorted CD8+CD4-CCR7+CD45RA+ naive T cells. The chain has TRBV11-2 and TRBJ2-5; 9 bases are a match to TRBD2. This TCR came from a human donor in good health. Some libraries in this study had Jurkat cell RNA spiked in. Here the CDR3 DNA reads TGTGCCAGCAACCGCGGCGACAGGGCATTCGAGCGGGGGGTACAAGAGACCCAGTACCTC. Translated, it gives CASNRGDRAFERGVQETQYL.